This T cell receptor (beta chain) derives from a study of blood T cell repertoires in COVID-19. Study at large: The United States, Italy and Spain were the sources of the acute and convalescent COVID-19 samples. The analysed material was cDNA or gDNA that came from T cells, B-cell-depleted T cells, or PBMCs.

Germline values: CDR1 MNHEY, CDR2 SMNVEV (reference sequence). Trimming removed 6 bases from V and 8 bases from J, with 19 bases in between. This CDR3 has 14 amino acids. Authors' data handling: It was from reference gene primer amplification that nucleated cell counts were estimated. Sequencing used immunoSEQ multiplex PCR; TCRdb keeps in-frame clones, though not all of them. D and trimming were read from the DNA, whereas the V and J calls and clone size are those reported in that table. The repertoire holds 70,000 to 90,000 clones, with more than 75% as singletons. This chain uses TRBV27 with TRBJ1-2, with a weak D call TRBD1 (6 bases). The material sequenced was peripheral blood. The origin of this receptor is a man between 50 and 59 years old with active COVID-19. The CDR3 loop reads CASSPEAGVSGYTF. As DNA, the CDR3 is TGTGCCAGCAGCCCCGAGGCAGGGGTGTCCGGCTACACCTTC.